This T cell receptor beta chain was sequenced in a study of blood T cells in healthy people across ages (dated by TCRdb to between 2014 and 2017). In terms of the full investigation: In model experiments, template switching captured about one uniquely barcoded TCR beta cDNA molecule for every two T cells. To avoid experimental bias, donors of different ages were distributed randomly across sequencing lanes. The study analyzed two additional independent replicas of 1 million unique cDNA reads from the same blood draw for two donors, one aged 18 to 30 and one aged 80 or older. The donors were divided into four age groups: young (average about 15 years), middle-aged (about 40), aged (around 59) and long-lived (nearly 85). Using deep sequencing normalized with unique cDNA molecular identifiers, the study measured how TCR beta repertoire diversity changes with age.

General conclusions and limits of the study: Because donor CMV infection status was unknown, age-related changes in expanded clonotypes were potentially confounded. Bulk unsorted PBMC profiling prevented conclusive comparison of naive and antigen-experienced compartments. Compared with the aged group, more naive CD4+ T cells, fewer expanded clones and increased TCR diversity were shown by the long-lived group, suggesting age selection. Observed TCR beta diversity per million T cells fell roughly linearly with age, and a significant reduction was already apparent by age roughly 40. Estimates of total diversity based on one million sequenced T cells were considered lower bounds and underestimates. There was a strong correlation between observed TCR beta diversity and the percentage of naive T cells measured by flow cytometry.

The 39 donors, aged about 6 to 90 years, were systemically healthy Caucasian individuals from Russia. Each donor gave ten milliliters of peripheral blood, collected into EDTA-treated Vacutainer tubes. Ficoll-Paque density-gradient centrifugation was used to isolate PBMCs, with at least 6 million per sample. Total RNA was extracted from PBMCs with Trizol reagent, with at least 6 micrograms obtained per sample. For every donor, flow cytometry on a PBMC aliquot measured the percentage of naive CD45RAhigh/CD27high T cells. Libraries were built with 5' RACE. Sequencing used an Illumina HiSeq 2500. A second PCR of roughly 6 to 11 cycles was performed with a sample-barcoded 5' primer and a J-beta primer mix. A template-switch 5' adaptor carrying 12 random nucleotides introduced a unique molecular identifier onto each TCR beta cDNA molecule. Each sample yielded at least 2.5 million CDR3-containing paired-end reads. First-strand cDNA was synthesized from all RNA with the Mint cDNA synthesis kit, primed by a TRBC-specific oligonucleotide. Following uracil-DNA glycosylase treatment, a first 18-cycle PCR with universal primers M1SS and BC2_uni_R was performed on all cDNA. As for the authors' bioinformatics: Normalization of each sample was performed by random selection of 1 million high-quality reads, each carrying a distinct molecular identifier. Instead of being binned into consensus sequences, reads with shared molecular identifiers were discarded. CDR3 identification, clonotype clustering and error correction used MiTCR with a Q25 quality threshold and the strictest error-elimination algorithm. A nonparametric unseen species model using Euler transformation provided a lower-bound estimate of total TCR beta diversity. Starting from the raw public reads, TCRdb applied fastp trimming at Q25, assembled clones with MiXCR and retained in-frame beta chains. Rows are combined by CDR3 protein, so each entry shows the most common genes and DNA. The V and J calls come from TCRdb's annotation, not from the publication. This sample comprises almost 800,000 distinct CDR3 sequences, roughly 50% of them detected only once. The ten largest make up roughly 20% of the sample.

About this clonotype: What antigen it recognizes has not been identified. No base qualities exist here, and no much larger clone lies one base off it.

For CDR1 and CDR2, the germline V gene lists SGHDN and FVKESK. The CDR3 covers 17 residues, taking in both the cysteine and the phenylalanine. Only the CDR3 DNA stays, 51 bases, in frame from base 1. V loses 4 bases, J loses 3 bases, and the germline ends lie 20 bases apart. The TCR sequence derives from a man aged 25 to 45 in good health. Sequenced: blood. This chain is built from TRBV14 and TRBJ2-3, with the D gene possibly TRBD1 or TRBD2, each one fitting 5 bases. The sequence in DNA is TGTGCCAGCAGCCGGGACGATTCGAGTATTGCGACAGATACGCAGTATTTT. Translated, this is CASSRDDSSIATDTQYF.